This is a list of T cell receptor beta chains from one sample in a study of blood T cell repertoires in COVID-19. Data came from immunoSEQ multiplex PCR; TCRdb stores just in-frame clones and leaves some out. The repertoire holds 87,000 or so clones, with 75% to 90% as singletons. Material: peripheral blood. Source of these receptors: an elderly woman with active or convalescent COVID-19. CDR3s include the opening cysteine and the closing phenylalanine or tryptophan. Each record gives: J gene, V gene, CDR3 protein.

J: TRBJ1-3; V: TRBV18; CDR3: CASSSLTRTSRGNTIYF
J: TRBJ1-3; V: TRBV7-9; CDR3: CASSSSGQHSGNTIYF
J: TRBJ1-2; V: TRBV21-1; CDR3: CASSSSTGYGYTF
J: TRBJ2-3; V: TRBV4-3; CDR3: CASSQESGTSGREVSQYF
J: TRBJ1-1; V: TRBV11-2; CDR3: CASSLHAQGAAEAFF
J: TRBJ2-3; V: TRBV6-1; CDR3: CASSETLAGGGDTQYF
J: TRBJ2-3; V: TRBV7-8; CDR3: CASSPTSGRKNTQYF
J: TRBJ1-1; V: TRBV7-9; CDR3: CASHGLRTNTEAFF
J: TRBJ2-1; V: TRBV18; CDR3: CASSPPSVNEQFF
J: TRBJ1-2; V: TRBV27; CDR3: CASSSSLLTFNYGYTF
J: TRBJ2-3; V: TRBV4-3; CDR3: CASSQGKRGADTQYF
J: TRBJ2-7; V: TRBV6-2/TRBV6-3; CDR3: CASSQPGQGDEQYF
J: TRBJ2-7; V: TRBV7-9; CDR3: CASSFYPGTQYEQYF
J: TRBJ1-2; V: TRBV3-1/TRBV3-2; CDR3: CASSPNREGSYTF
J: TRBJ2-5; V: TRBV12-1; CDR3: CASSPKPKAGTQYF
J: TRBJ2-7; V: TRBV29-1; CDR3: CSVNGGTRYEQYF
J: TRBJ2-3; V: TRBV29-1; CDR3: CSYGLAGADTQYF
J: TRBJ1-1; V: TRBV5-4; CDR3: CASSDHRGLNTEAFF
J: TRBJ2-3; V: TRBV7-2; CDR3: CASTPRAGVTTDTQYF
J: TRBJ2-5; V: TRBV5-5; CDR3: CASTRTGVVETQYF
J: TRBJ1-2; V: TRBV3-1/TRBV3-2; CDR3: CASSKGQGTGYTF
J: TRBJ1-6; V: TRBV6-1; CDR3: CASSEAGPSPLHF
J: TRBJ2-3; V: TRBV30; CDR3: CAWRLAGGTDTQYF
J: TRBJ1-6; V: TRBV6-5; CDR3: CASSYLGGGSPLHF
J: TRBJ2-1; V: TRBV6-5; CDR3: CASSPLAGGFYEQFF
J: TRBJ2-1; V: TRBV4-2; CDR3: CASSKKYPGTYNEQFF
J: TRBJ2-1; V: TRBV15; CDR3: CATSRYPKTHTGSGGSNEQFF
J: TRBJ2-2; V: TRBV9; CDR3: CASSRTRNTGELFF
J: TRBJ2-7; V: TRBV5-5; CDR3: CASSVRSQGAPGGEQYF